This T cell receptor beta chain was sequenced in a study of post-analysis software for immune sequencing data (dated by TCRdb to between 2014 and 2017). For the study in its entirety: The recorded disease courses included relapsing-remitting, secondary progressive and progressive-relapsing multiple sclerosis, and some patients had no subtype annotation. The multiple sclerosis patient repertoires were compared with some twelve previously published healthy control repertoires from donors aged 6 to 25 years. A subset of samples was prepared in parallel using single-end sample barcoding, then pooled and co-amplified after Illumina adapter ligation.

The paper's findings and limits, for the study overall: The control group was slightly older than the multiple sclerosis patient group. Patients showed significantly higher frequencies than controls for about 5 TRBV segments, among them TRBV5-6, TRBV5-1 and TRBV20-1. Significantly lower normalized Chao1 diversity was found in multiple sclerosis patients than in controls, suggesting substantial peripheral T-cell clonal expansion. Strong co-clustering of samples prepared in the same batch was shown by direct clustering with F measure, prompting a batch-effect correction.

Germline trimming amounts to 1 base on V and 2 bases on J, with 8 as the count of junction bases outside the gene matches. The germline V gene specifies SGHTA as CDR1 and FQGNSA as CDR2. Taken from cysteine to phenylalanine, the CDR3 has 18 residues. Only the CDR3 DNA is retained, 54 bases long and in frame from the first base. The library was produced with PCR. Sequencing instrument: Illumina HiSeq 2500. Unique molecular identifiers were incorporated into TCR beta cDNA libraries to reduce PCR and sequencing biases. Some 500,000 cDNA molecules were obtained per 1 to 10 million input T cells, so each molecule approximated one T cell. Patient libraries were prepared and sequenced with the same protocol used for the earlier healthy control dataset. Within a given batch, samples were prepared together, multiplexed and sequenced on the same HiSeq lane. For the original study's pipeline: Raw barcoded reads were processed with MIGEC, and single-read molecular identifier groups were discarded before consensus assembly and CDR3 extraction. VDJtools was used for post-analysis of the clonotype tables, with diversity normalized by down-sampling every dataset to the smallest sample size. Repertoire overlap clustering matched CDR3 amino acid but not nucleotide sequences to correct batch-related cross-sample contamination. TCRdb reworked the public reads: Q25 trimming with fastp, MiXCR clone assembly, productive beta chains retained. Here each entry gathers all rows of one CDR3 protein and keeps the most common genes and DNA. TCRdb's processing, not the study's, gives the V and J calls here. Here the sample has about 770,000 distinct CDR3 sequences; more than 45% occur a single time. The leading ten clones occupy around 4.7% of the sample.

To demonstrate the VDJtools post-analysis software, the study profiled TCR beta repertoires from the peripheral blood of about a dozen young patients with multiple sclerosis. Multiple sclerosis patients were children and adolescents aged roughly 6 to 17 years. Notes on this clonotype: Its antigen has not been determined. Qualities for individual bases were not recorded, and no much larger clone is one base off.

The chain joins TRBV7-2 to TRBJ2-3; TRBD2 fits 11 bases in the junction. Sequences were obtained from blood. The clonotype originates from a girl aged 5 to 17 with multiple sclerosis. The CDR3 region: CASSLVGSSGGVTDTQYF. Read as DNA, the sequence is TGTGCCAGCAGCTTAGTAGGTAGTAGCGGGGGGGTCACAGATACGCAGTATTTT.